What follows are 2 T cell receptor beta chains derived from one specimen sequenced in a study of blood T cell repertoires in COVID-19. Assay used: immunoSEQ multiplex PCR; TCRdb lists only in-frame clones, some missing. The data hold 78,000 or so clones, with about 85% observed a single time. Specimen: peripheral blood. The receptors come from a human donor in a cohort sampled during active COVID-19.

This sequence joins TRBV5-6 and TRBJ1-5, with no clear D. This CDR3 is built from 12 residues. Per germline, CDR1 SGHDT and CDR2 YYEEEE. V was shortened by 4 bases and J by 2 bases, with 4 bases between the two germline ends. The CDR3 reads CASSEGNQPQHF. The CDR3 bases are TGTGCCAGCAGCGAGGGCAATCAGCCCCAGCATTTT.

J is TRBJ1-5 and V is TRBV28; 7 nucleotides agree with TRBD1. The CDR3 is 11 residues long. Germline-derived CDR1 and CDR2 are MDHEN and SYDVKM. J lost 11 bases, V lost 6 bases, and 4 bases had no gene match. The CDR3 sequence: CASSHRGTQHF. DNA of the CDR3: TGTGCCAGCAGCCACAGGGGAACCCAGCATTTT.